This T cell receptor (beta chain) stems from a study of cytomegalovirus exposure and HLA in healthy donors. This PCR relied on a set of 60 Vbeta primers and 13 Jbeta primers. Some clones are missing from TCRdb's copy, which holds only in-frame ones; the method was immunoSEQ multiplex PCR. The sample lists roughly 200,000 clones; around three quarters were seen once. V shed 4 bases, J shed 5 bases, and the junction held 19 bases outside the gene matches. The CDR3 length is 18 residues. Germline V gene sequence: CDR1 MGHDK, CDR2 SYGVNS. This clonotype originated in a man aged 35 to 55 in good health and CMV-seronegative. The sample comprised PBMCs. This chain joins TRBV25-1 and TRBJ1-2, with 7 nucleotides matching TRBD1. CDR3 coding DNA: TGTGCCAGCAGTGCATACGACAGGGATGATCCTCCAGAGTATGGCTACACCTTC. Protein sequence: CASSAYDRDDPPEYGYTF.